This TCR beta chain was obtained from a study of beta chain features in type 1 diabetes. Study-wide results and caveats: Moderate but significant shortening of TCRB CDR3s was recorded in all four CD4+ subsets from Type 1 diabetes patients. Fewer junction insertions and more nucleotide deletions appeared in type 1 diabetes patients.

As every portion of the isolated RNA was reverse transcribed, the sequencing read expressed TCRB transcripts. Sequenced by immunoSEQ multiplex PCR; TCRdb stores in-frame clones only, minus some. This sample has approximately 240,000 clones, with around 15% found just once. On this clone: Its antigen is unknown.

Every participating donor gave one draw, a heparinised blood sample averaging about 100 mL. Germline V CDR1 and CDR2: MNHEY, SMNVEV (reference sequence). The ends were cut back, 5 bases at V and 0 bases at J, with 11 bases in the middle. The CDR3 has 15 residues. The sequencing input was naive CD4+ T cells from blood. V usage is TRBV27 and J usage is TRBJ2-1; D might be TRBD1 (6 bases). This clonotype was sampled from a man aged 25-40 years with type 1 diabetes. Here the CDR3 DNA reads TGTGCCAGCAGTCCGGACAGTGGCTCCTACAATGAGCAGTTCTTC. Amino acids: CASSPDSGSYNEQFF.